The 28 T cell receptor beta chains listed next were all sequenced from one sample in a study of T-cell reconstitution after alpha-beta-depleted transplantation in children. As it was prepared, the TCRbeta library received unique molecular identifiers. From the PCR reads, TCRdb called clonotypes with MiXCR, one entry per CDR3 protein. The table has about 1,000,000 distinct CDR3 sequences, roughly 29% seen once. This material consisted of PBMCs, mostly from graft donor cells, taken 360 days after TCRalphabeta/CD19-depleted stem cell transplant. Source of these receptors: a boy younger than two who had a stem cell transplant for SCID, so the T cells may come from the graft donor.

This clonotype was recorded a few times. The V and J genes are TRBV29-1 and TRBJ2-3; 10 bases line up with TRBD2. V shed 7 bases and J 6 bases; nucleotides not matched to a gene: 10. The germline gives CDR1 SQVTM, CDR2 ANQGSEA. CDR3 size: 14 residues. CDR3 protein: CSARSGGPPDTQYF. Here the CDR3 DNA reads TGCAGCGCCCGTAGCGGGGGGCCCCCGGATACGCAGTATTTT.

As for this clonotype: One end of the junction fails to match germline, which may point to a read error. V usage is TRBV5-1 and J usage is TRBJ2-1, with no clear D. This CDR3 region has 13 residues. Germline V gene data show CDR1 as SGHRS and CDR2 as YFSETQ. The CDR3 sequence is CASSLSGVNEQFF. Here the CDR3 DNA reads TGTGCCAGCAGCTTAAGTGGTGTCAATGAGCAGTTCTTC.

This clonotype was seen a few times. The gene calls are TRBV5-1 and TRBJ1-2; TRBD1 might be the D (5 bases). The CDR3 runs 14 residues. Germline V gene lookup returns CDR1 SGHRS and CDR2 YFSETQ. V was pared by 7 bases and J by 5 bases, with 18 bases between. CDR3 region: CASSRGQGWYGYTF. The CDR3, as DNA: TGCGCCAGCTCACGAGGCCAGGGCTGGTATGGCTACACCTTC.

The CDR3 DNA is TGTGCCAGCAGGACAGGGGGTATCGTCAGCTCCTACGAGCAGTACTTC. As protein: CASRTGGIVSSYEQYF. The J gene is TRBJ2-7, the V gene TRBV28, with TRBD1 matching 9 bases. Germline V gene sequence: CDR1 MDHEN, CDR2 SYDVKM. Unmatched junction bases numbered 9, after V lost 6 bases and J lost 0 bases. The CDR3 has 16 amino acids.

The V and J genes are TRBV7-2 and TRBJ1-1; 8 bases fit TRBD1. This CDR3 region has 14 residues. In germline, CDR1 is SGHTA, CDR2 FQGNSA. V gave up 2 bases and J gave up 5 bases; unmatched junction bases: 4. The CDR3 reads CASSLIQGGTEAFF. For the CDR3, the DNA is TGTGCCAGCAGCTTAATACAGGGGGGGACTGAAGCTTTCTTT.

This clonotype was observed a few times. The chain combines TRBV28 with TRBJ2-7; a weak D match, TRBD1 (6 bases). Per germline, CDR1 MDHEN and CDR2 SYDVKM. The CDR3 loop spans 15 amino acids. Trimming left V 5 bases short and J 1 base short, with 15 bases between. The CDR3 nucleotides read TGTGCCAGCAGTCTACGACAGGTCGCGTCCTACGAGCAGTACTTC. Translating gives CASSLRQVASYEQYF.

The chain couples TRBV24-1 to TRBJ2-2; D is perhaps TRBD1 (5 bases). V was cut by 5 bases and J by 8 bases, with 11 bases left in between. The CDR3 length is 13 residues. CDR1 KGHDR and CDR2 SFDVKD come from the germline V gene. CDR3: CATSVQGFGELFF. CDR3 nucleotides: TGTGCCACCAGTGTCCAGGGCTTTGGGGAGCTGTTTTTT.

This clonotype was seen more than once but under ten times. The CDR3 coding sequence is TGTGCCAGCAGCTTAGGGGGGGGGACGGCAGATACGCAGTATTTT. Encoded protein: CASSLGGGTADTQYF. The chain combines TRBV11-2 with TRBJ2-3, with TRBD2 matching over 7 bases. The V segment lost 1 base and the J segment 4 bases; nucleotides outside the gene matches: 5. The CDR3 extends over 15 amino acids. Germline V gene data show CDR1 as SGHAT and CDR2 as FQNNGV.

This clonotype was picked up many times. The chain employs TRBV5-1 and TRBJ2-2, with TRBD2 matching 12 bases. Losses at the gene ends were 5 bases for V and 6 bases for J; bases not matched to a gene: 2. The germline V gene has CDR1 SGHRS and CDR2 YFSETQ. The CDR3 is 14 residues long. In DNA, the CDR3 is TGCGCCAGCAGACTAGCGGGGGGTTCCGGGGAGCTGTTTTTT. Translating it yields CASRLAGGSGELFF.

V is TRBV20-1 and J is TRBJ2-2; possible D gene TRBD1, 6 bases. Trimming cost V 7 bases and J 4 bases, with 19 bases left between them. This CDR3 comprises 15 residues. Per the germline V gene, CDR1 is DFQATT and CDR2 is SNEGSKA (reference sequence). The CDR3 coding sequence is TGCAGTGGCCGAGACAGGCGCTCAGGCACCGGGGAGCTGTTTTTT. It translates to CSGRDRRSGTGELFF.

The chain has TRBV27 and TRBJ2-7; no clear D gene. CDR1 is MNHEY and CDR2 is SMNVEV in the germline V gene (reference sequence). Trimming stripped 5 bases from V and 2 bases from J, with 16 bases between. The CDR3 loop spans 15 amino acids. This CDR3 reads CASSLLRLGTYEQYF. Written as DNA, the CDR3 is TGTGCCAGCAGTCTCTTAAGACTGGGCACCTACGAGCAGTACTTC.

This clonotype was recorded at least ten times. This chain uses TRBV27 with TRBJ2-1; D remains ambiguous. V was shortened by 6 bases and J by 0 bases, with 12 bases between the two germline ends. From germline, CDR1 is MNHEY and CDR2 SMNVEV (reference sequence). There are 15 residues in the CDR3. CDR3 sequence reads: CASRRTRSSYNEQFF. CDR3 in DNA: TGTGCCAGCAGGCGGACCCGGAGCTCCTACAATGAGCAGTTCTTC.

This chain joins TRBV29-1 and TRBJ1-1; 7 bases are a match to TRBD1. Germline V gives CDR1 SQVTM, CDR2 ANQGSEA. This CDR3 has 13 residues. With 7 bases clipped from V and 1 base from J, the junction kept 6 bases outside the gene matches. For the CDR3, the DNA is TGCAGCGGAGGAAGGGGGCGGAACACTGAAGCTTTCTTT. Amino acid sequence: CSGGRGRNTEAFF.

As regards this clonotype: A much larger clone lies one base from this, so it may be a read error. The V gene is TRBV6-2 or TRBV6-3, the J gene TRBJ2-7; no definite D call. CDR3 length: 13 residues. CDR1 is MNHEY, CDR2 SVGEGT, per germline. Trimming shortened V by 5 bases and J by 0 bases, and 8 bases separated the two germline ends. DNA for the CDR3: TGTGCCAGCAGTCCCGAGAGCTCCTACGAGCAGTACTTC. Amino acids: CASSPESSYEQYF.

This sequence joins TRBV20-1 and TRBJ2-7; 11 bases map to TRBD1. The CDR3 consists of 14 residues. The V and J ends lost 6 bases and 1 base, in that order; junction bases with no gene match: 5. Germline V CDR1 and CDR2: DFQATT, SNEGSKA (reference sequence). CDR3 amino acids: CSAVGTGGSYEQYF. The CDR3 DNA sequence: TGCAGTGCCGTCGGGACAGGGGGATCCTACGAGCAGTACTTC.

This clonotype was counted between two and nine times. This chain connects TRBV15 to TRBJ1-2, with TRBD1 matching over 9 bases. This CDR3 has 14 residues. Unmatched junction bases numbered 9, after V lost 5 bases and J lost 8 bases. Germline assignment: CDR1 LNHNV and CDR2 YYDKDF (reference sequence). The CDR3 spells CATSPGTGGVGYTF. CDR3 bases: TGTGCCACCAGCCCGGGAACAGGGGGCGTAGGCTACACCTTC.

This clonotype was seen only a few times. The rearrangement links TRBV11-2 to TRBJ2-1; D possibly uses TRBD1 or TRBD2 (5 bases each). The germline CDR1 and CDR2 sequences are SGHAT and FQNNGV. CDR3 length equals 14 residues. Trimming took off 5 bases at V and 9 bases at J, with 17 bases between the two ends. CDR3 in DNA: TGTGCCAGCAGCCTCGGTGGTGGGGCGGGTGAGCAGTTCTTC. Protein: CASSLGGGAGEQFF. Using reference TRBV11-2 and TRBJ2-1 for the parts outside the CDR3, the full variable domain is EAGVAQSPRYKIIEKRQSVAFWCNPISGHATLYWYQQILGQGPKLLIQFQNNGVVDDSQLPKDRFSAERLKGVDSTLKIQPAKLEDSAVYLCASSLGGGAGEQFFGPGTRLTVL.

This clonotype was observed a handful of times. The J gene is TRBJ2-1, the V gene TRBV5-1, with D unresolved. The CDR3 runs to 14 residues. CDR1 is SGHRS, CDR2 YFSETQ, per germline. Between the trimmed V and J ends, which lost 5 bases and 0 bases, there was a span of 9 bases. This CDR3 reads CASRTVSSYNEQFF. CDR3 coding DNA: TGCGCCAGCAGAACAGTAAGCTCCTACAATGAGCAGTTCTTC. The full variable domain, rest sourced from reference TRBV5-1 and TRBJ2-1, is KAGVTQTPRYLIKTRGQQVTLSCSPISGHRSVSWYQQTPGQGLQFLFEYFSETQRNKGNFPGRFSGRQFSNSRSEMNVSTLELGDSALYLCASRTVSSYNEQFFGPGTRLTVL.

There are a few counts of this clonotype. J is TRBJ2-1 and V is TRBV7-2; D could derive from TRBD1 or TRBD2 (5 bases each). Germline loops: CDR1 SGHTA, CDR2 FQGNSA. CDR3 length: 14 amino acids. V shed 7 bases and J shed 4 bases, with 14 bases lying between them. In DNA, the CDR3 is TGTGCCAGCACCTCGGGGCAGATATACAATGAGCAGTTCTTC. Encoded protein: CASTSGQIYNEQFF.

The genes are TRBV6-5 and TRBJ2-7; 8 nucleotides match TRBD1. J was trimmed by 5 bases and V by 0 bases; bases with no gene match: 9. Germline loops: CDR1 MNHEY, CDR2 SVGAGI. The CDR3 contains 16 residues. CDR3 DNA: TGTGCCAGCAGTTACTCGGCTGGACAGGGCATGGACGAGCAGTACTTC. Protein sequence: CASSYSAGQGMDEQYF.

The chain has TRBV12-3 or TRBV12-4 and TRBJ2-1, with 10 bases aligning to TRBD2. V dropped 5 bases and J dropped 9; count of bases not matched to a gene: 10. The CDR3 runs 15 residues. CDR3 sequence reads: CASSRESGGASEQFF. The DNA of the CDR3 is TGTGCCAGCAGTCGAGAAAGCGGGGGGGCTTCTGAGCAGTTCTTC.

V gene TRBV3-1 combines with J gene TRBJ2-2; possibly TRBD2 for D (6 bases). CDR3 length: 15 residues. V was trimmed by 8 bases and J by 1 base, leaving 14 bases between them. Germline V gene data show CDR1 as LGHDT and CDR2 as YNNKEL (reference sequence). CDR3 residues: CASSWAGLNTGELFF. The CDR3 DNA follows: TGTGCCAGCTCCTGGGCGGGATTGAACACCGGGGAGCTGTTTTTT.

The genes are TRBV6-5 and TRBJ2-5, with TRBD2 identical over 9 bases. Germline-derived CDR1 and CDR2 are MNHEY and SVGAGI. The CDR3 contains 16 residues. V was pared by 4 bases and J by 0 bases, with 6 bases of the junction left unmatched. DNA of the CDR3: TGTGCCAGCAGTTCGCTAGCGGGGAGGTACCAAGAGACCCAGTACTTC. Encoded protein: CASSSLAGRYQETQYF.

This clonotype has just a few counts. The V call is TRBV10-3, the J call TRBJ2-7; D assignment may be TRBD1 or TRBD2 (5 bases each). The CDR3 extends over 14 amino acids. Trimming took 5 bases from V and 2 from J, leaving 13 bases between them. Germline assignment: CDR1 ENHRY and CDR2 SYGVKD. This CDR3 reads CAISSGTETYEQYF. CDR3 nucleotide sequence: TGTGCCATCAGTTCCGGGACGGAGACCTACGAGCAGTACTTC.

V usage is TRBV5-1 and J usage is TRBJ2-5; 12 nucleotides align to TRBD2. There are 17 residues in the CDR3. CDR1 is SGHRS, CDR2 YFSETQ, per germline. The V and J ends lost 5 bases and 4 bases, in that order; junction bases with no gene match: 12. The CDR3 region is CASSLGASGGALETQYF. The DNA of the CDR3 is TGCGCCAGCAGTCTTGGGGCTAGCGGGGGGGCCCTAGAGACCCAGTACTTC.

This CDR3 is CASTSRAGGEEQFF. CDR3 in DNA: TGTGCCAGCACCAGCCGAGCGGGGGGTGAGGAGCAGTTCTTC. The chain links TRBV5-6 to TRBJ2-1; 9 positions match TRBD2. V was clipped by 6 bases and J by 10 bases; unmatched bases: 11. The CDR3 totals 14 residues. Germline CDR1 is SGHDT and CDR2 is YYEEEE.

The rearrangement uses TRBV29-1 and TRBJ1-2; no clear D. Germline V lookup: CDR1 SQVTM, CDR2 ANQGSEA. This CDR3 region has 14 residues. The V and J ends lost 3 bases and 0 bases respectively, with 11 bases between them. Here the CDR3 reads CSVEAGRANYGYTF. CDR3 bases: TGCAGCGTTGAGGCAGGCCGTGCTAACTATGGCTACACCTTC.

This clonotype occurred a few times. The CDR3 spells CASSLEKYGFNEQFF. The CDR3, as DNA: TGTGCCAGCAGCCTCGAAAAGTATGGTTTCAATGAGCAGTTCTTC. The chain employs TRBV5-5 and TRBJ2-1, with D hard to call. V was pared by 4 bases and J by 6 bases, with 17 bases between. Germline assignment: CDR1 SGHKS and CDR2 YYEKEE (reference sequence). The CDR3 is 15 amino acids.